This record looks at one T cell receptor (beta chain) sequence and its context. It lacks a known antigen. Base quality data are lacking; no much larger clone is found one base away. The CDR3 contains 15 residues, cysteine and phenylalanine counted. CDR3 DNA only is kept here, 45 bases in frame from base 1. From a lookup of the germline V gene, CDR1 and CDR2 are SGDLS and YYNGEE. V lost 0 bases and J lost 6 bases, and the count of bases not matched to a germline gene is 1. These data are taken from a study of T cell responses to AZD1222 COVID-19 vaccine listed by TCRdb under 2021. Turning to the overall study: AZD1222 recipients with second doses at about 4 weeks or about 12 weeks were pooled, because spike-specific TCR depth and breadth did not differ between schedules. TCR sequencing was performed for roughly 250 trial participants, of whom 207 were given two doses of AZD1222 and 26 were given two doses of MenACWY control vaccine. Trial participants were enrolled by age into 18-55, 56-69 and 70-plus year subgroups, with approximately 150, 28 and 58 TCR-sequenced participants respectively. General conclusions and limits of the study: Conclusions about previously exposed vaccinees are limited, since just six or seven AZD1222 recipients were seropositive for SARS-CoV-2 at baseline. The 56-69-year group was small, and its depth increase did not reach significance, likely because of low power. The vaccine-associated CD4 TCRs covered the entire spike protein, and the dominant responses fell in regions 160-218 and 743-854. Because no day 14 peak-response samples were available, repertoires were characterized only after the peak T cell response. Participants were mostly white British, with more females than males. The authors suggested clonal diversity may have been underestimated. After two AZD1222 doses, both the breadth and the depth of spike-specific TCRs were significantly higher than at day 0 and than in MenACWY recipients. Reportedly, almost half of the unique spike-specific TCRs recognized epitopes lying outside the regions that are mutated in the B.1.351 and B.1.1.7 variants.

The CDR3 regions of human TCRbeta chains were analyzed by immunosequencing. Turning to the authors' computational methods: Repertoire TCRs were checked for matches against a reference library of SARS-CoV-2-specific TCRs that had been generated using the MIRA antigen-specificity platform. Breadth was defined as the fraction of unique TCRs that were SARS-CoV-2-associated. Depth was defined as the fraction of total T cells that were SARS-CoV-2-associated. Using the MIRA data, each spike-specific TCR was mapped to the spike region that the TCR reacts to and placed in a CD4 or CD8 class. Log10-transformed breadth and depth values were compared by one-way ANOVA with Sidak's multiple comparisons tests. TCRdb's version of the immuneACCESS table is confined to in-frame rearrangements and falls short of the full clone set. An unresolved V gene accounts for under half of the shortfall where checked; the remainder is of unknown origin. D and trimming were read from the DNA, whereas the V and J calls and clone size are those reported in that table. The sample table holds some 170,000 clones, of which 85% to 90% were seen once. The ten biggest clones cover around 1.6% of the sample.

In the paper's terms, the time point label means: baseline before first vaccination. Vaccinee samples came from UK trials COV001 and COV002, including a single-blind randomized controlled phase 2/3 trial of AZD1222 (ChAdOx1 nCoV-19) in healthy adults. For TCRbeta chain sequencing, PBMC samples were collected from trial participants at day 0 and at day 28 after the second dose. Sequenced here: peripheral blood, sampled on day 0 of AZD1222 vaccination. The clonotype originates from an adult in good health. This chain joins TRBV9 to TRBJ2-2, and TRBD2 matches 11 of the central bases. The DNA sequence reads TGTGCCAGCAGCGTAGGGGGACTAGCGGCCGGGGAGCTGTTTTTT. Its amino acids are CASSVGGLAAGELFF.